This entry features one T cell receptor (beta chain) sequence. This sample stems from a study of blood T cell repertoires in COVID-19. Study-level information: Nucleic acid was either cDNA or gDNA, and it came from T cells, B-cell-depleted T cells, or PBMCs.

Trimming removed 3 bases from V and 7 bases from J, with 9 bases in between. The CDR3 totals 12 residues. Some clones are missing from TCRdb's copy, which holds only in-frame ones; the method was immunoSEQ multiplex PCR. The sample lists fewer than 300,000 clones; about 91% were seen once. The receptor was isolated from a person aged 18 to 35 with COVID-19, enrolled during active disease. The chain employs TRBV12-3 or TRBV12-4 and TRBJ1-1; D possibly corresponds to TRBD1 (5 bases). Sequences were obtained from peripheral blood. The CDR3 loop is CASSLGQYEAFF. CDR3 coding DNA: TGTGCCAGCAGTTTGGGGCAGTATGAAGCTTTCTTT.